The T cell receptor (beta chain) under discussion was sequenced for a study of blood T cell repertoires in COVID-19. Study-wide context: PBMCs, B-cell-depleted T cells, or T cells were the source of the cDNA or gDNA that made up the material.

Germline V gene data show CDR1 as SQVTM and CDR2 as ANQGSEA. The CDR3 contains 12 residues. V was trimmed by 4 bases and J by 7 bases, leaving 13 bases between them. The assay was immunoSEQ multiplex PCR, and TCRdb's table has in-frame clones only and misses some. The repertoire consists of 100,000 to 150,000 clones, with over 75% occurring once and the leading ten covering less than 8.5%. J is TRBJ1-2 and V is TRBV29-1, with D uncertain. The receptor comes from an elderly man with active or convalescent COVID-19. The sequencing sample was made of peripheral blood. CDR3 bases: TGCAGCGTTGTGAGGGCCGGCGGTGGCTACACCTTC. It specifies CSVVRAGGGYTF.